This record looks at one T cell receptor beta chain sequence and its context. Antigen specificity is unknown. This record belongs to a study of OX40 agonist ivuxolimab in advanced cancers. Study in general: Prior anti-PD-1, anti-PD-L1 or anti-CTLA-4 therapy did not bar entry, and roughly 40% had some. There were three patients with partial responses, one having hepatocellular carcinoma and two cutaneous melanoma.

Trimming took off 3 bases at V and 2 bases at J, with 16 bases between the two ends. Germline assignment: CDR1 MNHEY and CDR2 SMNVEV (reference sequence). The length of the CDR3 is 16 residues. Sequencing was performed with immunoSEQ multiplex PCR; in TCRdb, only in-frame clones are kept and a portion is missing. The data contain roughly 70,000 clones, approximately 86% of them singletons. The study's findings and limits: Dose levels from 0.1 to 3.0 mg/kg saw CD4+ and CD8+ blood T cells expand clonally by week 6. Partly responding patients at 0.1-3.0 mg/kg showed some of the smallest clonal expansion.

The V gene is TRBV27, the J gene TRBJ2-5; D is perhaps TRBD1 or TRBD2 (5 bases each). This TCR came from an adult with an advanced solid tumor such as melanoma, head and neck, liver or kidney cancer. The source was CD4+ or CD8+ T cells sorted from blood, collected in a trial of the OX40 agonist ivuxolimab. CDR3 in amino acids: CASSFGGLTGQETQYF. In nucleotides, the CDR3 is TGTGCCAGCAGTTTTGGGGGTCTCACAGGACAAGAGACCCAGTACTTC.